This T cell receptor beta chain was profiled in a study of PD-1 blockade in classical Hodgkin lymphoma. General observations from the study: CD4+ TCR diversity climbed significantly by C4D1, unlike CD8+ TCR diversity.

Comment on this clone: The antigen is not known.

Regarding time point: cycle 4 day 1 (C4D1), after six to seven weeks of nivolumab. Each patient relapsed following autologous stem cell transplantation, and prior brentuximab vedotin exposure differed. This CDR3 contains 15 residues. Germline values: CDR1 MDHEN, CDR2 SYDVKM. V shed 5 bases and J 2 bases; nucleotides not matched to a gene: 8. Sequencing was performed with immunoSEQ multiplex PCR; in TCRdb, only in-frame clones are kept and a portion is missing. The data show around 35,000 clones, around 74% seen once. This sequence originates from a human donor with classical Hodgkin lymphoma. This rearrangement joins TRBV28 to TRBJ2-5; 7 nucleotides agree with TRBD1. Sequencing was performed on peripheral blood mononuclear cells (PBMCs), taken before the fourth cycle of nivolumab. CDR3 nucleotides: TGTGCCAGCAGTATCCGGGACAGACGTCAAGAGACCCAGTACTTC. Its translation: CASSIRDRRQETQYF.